The present entry profiles one T cell receptor beta chain with its context. The antigen remains unidentified. The sample is drawn from a study of beta chain features in type 1 diabetes. Overall study results and limits: TCRB rearrangement may or may not be influenced by HLA type; here this remained unresolved. Researchers report that Type 1 diabetes patients had moderately but significantly shorter TCRB CDR3s across all four CD4+ subsets. A cDNA-based sequencing approach could over-represent cells with high TCR expression. It was among patients, rather than healthy donors, that naive, central memory and Treg TCRB repertoires appeared more similar.

Reverse transcribing all isolated RNA meant expressed TCRB transcripts were sequenced. Sequenced by immunoSEQ multiplex PCR; TCRdb stores in-frame clones only, minus some. The sample lists some 160,000 clones; about 9% were seen once. Germline CDR1 is SQVTM and CDR2 is ANQGSEA. V lost 4 bases and J 10 bases, leaving 20 bases between the germline ends. The CDR3 is made up of 13 amino acids. The material sequenced was central memory CD4+ T cells from blood. The V gene is TRBV29-1, the J gene TRBJ2-7; D might be TRBD2 (7 bases). This TCR was sampled from a woman aged 18-29 years with type 1 diabetes. In DNA, the CDR3 is TGCAGCGTTGTCACGGCGGGGGCCTTAACCCAGTACTTC. Its translation: CSVVTAGALTQYF.